The 5 T cell receptor beta chains listed next were all sequenced from one sample in a study of cytomegalovirus exposure and HLA in healthy donors. The PCR contained 60 Vbeta and 13 Jbeta primers. TCRdb keeps only in-frame clones here, not all; method: immunoSEQ multiplex PCR. The table has 250,000 to 350,000 clones, roughly two thirds seen once; the top ten hold around 2.3%. The sample comprised PBMCs. These receptors all stem from a female donor in good health and CMV-seronegative.

This clone was observed a handful of times. The chain uses TRBV28 and TRBJ1-5; D remains unclear. CDR1 MDHEN and CDR2 SYDVKM come from the germline V gene. The CDR3 consists of 11 residues. Between the trimmed V and J ends, which lost 11 bases and 6 bases, there was a span of 11 bases. The CDR3 is CAGGRRQPQHF. The CDR3 DNA sequence: TGTGCCGGAGGGAGGCGTCAGCCCCAGCATTTT. The full variable domain, in which reference TRBV28 and TRBJ1-5 provide the parts outside the CDR3, is DVKVTQSSRYLVKRTGEKVFLECVQDMDHENMFWYRQDPGLGLRLIYFSYDVKMKEKGDIPEGYSVSREKKERFSLILESASTNQTSMYLCAGGRRQPQHFGDGTRLSIL.

This clone was counted once. The gene calls are TRBV27 and TRBJ2-1; the match to TRBD1 covers 9 bases. The germline V gene has CDR1 MNHEY and CDR2 SMNVEV (reference sequence). This CDR3 is built from 17 residues. The J segment lost 0 bases and the V segment lost 1 base, leaving 4 bases of the junction unmatched. The CDR3 reads CASSLYGTGSSYNEQFF. The CDR3 DNA follows: TGTGCCAGCAGTTTATACGGGACAGGGAGCTCCTACAATGAGCAGTTCTTC.

The V call is TRBV15, the J call TRBJ2-7, with a tentative D call TRBD1 (6 bases). Deletions cut 1 base from V and 3 bases from J, with 13 bases between. Germline loops: CDR1 LNHNV, CDR2 YYDKDF (reference sequence). The CDR3 totals 15 residues. The CDR3 DNA follows: TGTGCCACCAGCAGAGGTACAGGGCCCCTCTACGAGCAGTACTTC. This translates into CATSRGTGPLYEQYF.

This chain joins TRBV4-1 and TRBJ2-5; 9 positions agree with TRBD1. Germline V lookup: CDR1 MGHRA, CDR2 YSYEKL. There are 15 residues in the CDR3. V shed 4 bases, J shed 4 bases, and the junction held 7 bases outside the gene matches. CDR3 protein: CASSPLGTGLETQYF. The CDR3 coding sequence is TGCGCCAGCAGCCCCCTCGGGACAGGGTTAGAGACCCAGTACTTC.

The CDR3 sequence: CASSLGRQSPQHF. In nucleotides, the CDR3 is TGTGCCAGCAGCTTAGGGAGGCAATCGCCCCAGCATTTT. The J gene is TRBJ1-5, the V gene TRBV11-1; D ambiguous. This CDR3 comprises 13 residues. Trimming took 1 base from V and 9 from J, leaving 10 bases between them. The germline CDR1 and CDR2 sequences are SGHAT and FQDESV (reference sequence).